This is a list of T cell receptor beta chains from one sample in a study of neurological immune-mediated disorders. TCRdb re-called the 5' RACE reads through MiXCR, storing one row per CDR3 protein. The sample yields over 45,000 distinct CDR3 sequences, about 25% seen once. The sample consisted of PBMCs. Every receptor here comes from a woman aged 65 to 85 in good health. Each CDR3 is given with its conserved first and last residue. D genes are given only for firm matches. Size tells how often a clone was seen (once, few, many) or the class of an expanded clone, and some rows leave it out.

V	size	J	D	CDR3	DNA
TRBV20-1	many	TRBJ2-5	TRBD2	CSARTGAGVWETQYF	TGCAGTGCTAGAACCGGAGCGGGAGTGTGGGAGACCCAGTACTTC
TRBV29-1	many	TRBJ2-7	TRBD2	CSVVVANAGDEQYF	TGCAGCGTTGTTGTAGCGAATGCGGGGGACGAGCAGTACTTC
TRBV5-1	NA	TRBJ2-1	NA	CASSLVRGKREFF	TGCGCCAGCAGCTTGGTAAGGGGCAAAAGGGAGTTCTTC
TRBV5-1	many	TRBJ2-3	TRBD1	CASSLDRGDTQYF	TGCGCCAGCAGCTTGGACAGGGGGGATACGCAGTATTTT
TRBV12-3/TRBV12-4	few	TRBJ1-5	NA	CASSFSSGGNQPQHF	TGTGCCAGCAGTTTCTCGTCGGGGGGCAATCAGCCCCAGCATTTT
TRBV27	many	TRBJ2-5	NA	CASSFRGQETQYF	TGTGCCAGCAGTTTCAGAGGCCAAGAGACCCAGTACTTC
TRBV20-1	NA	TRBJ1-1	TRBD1	CSARKTGCAGTEAFF	TGCAGTGCTAGAAAGACAGGGTGCGCGGGCACTGAAGCTTTCTTT
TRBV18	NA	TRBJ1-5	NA	CASSPRGEGNQPQHF	TGTGCCAGCTCACCCCGGGGGGAGGGCAATCAGCCCCAGCATTTT
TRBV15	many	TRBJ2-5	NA	CATSRDTSQETQYF	TGTGCCACCAGCAGAGATACGAGCCAAGAGACCCAGTACTTC
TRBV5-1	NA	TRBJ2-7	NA	CARNLGGVGYEQYF	TGCGCCAGAAACTTGGGGGGTGTAGGCTACGAGCAGTACTTC
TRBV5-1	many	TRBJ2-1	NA	CASSLTPVNEQFF	TGCGCCAGCAGCTTGACCCCGGTGAATGAGCAGTTCTTC
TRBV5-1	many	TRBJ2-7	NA	CASSPEGRVPYEQYF	TGCGCCAGCAGCCCCGAGGGCAGGGTCCCCTACGAGCAGTACTTC
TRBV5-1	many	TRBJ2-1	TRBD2	CASSLGLAGGSGNEQFF	TGCGCCAGCAGCCTAGGACTAGCGGGAGGTTCGGGCAATGAGCAGTTCTTC
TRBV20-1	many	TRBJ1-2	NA	CSAQETAYYGYTF	TGCAGTGCCCAAGAGACAGCCTACTATGGCTACACCTTC
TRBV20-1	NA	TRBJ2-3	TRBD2	CSADISGGTDTQYF	TGCAGTGCTGATATTAGCGGGGGGACAGATACGCAGTATTTT
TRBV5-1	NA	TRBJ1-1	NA	CASSLQPDPAATEAFF	TGCGCCAGCAGCCTGCAGCCGGACCCGGCTGCCACTGAAGCTTTCTTT
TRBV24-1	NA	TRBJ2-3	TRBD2	CATSDFLAGSTDTQYF	TGTGCCACCAGTGATTTTCTAGCGGGGAGCACAGATACGCAGTATTTT
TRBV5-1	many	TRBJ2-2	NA	CASSFSGVRTGELFF	TGCGCCAGCAGCTTCTCGGGGGTCCGGACCGGGGAGCTGTTTTTT
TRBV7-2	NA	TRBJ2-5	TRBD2	CASSYPTSGGGETQYF	TGTGCCAGCAGCTACCCGACTAGCGGGGGAGGAGAGACCCAGTACTTC
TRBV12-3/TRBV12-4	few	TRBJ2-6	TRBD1	CASSPQDRAGANVLTF	TGTGCCAGCAGTCCGCAAGACAGGGCGGGGGCCAACGTCCTGACTTTC